The 3 T cell receptor beta chains in this list originate from one sample, sequenced in a study of beta chain features in type 1 diabetes. Study conclusions and caveats: All four CD4+ subsets from Type 1 diabetes patients carried moderately but significantly shorter TCRB CDR3s.

Since all of the isolated RNA was reverse transcribed, expressed TCRB transcripts were what got sequenced. Libraries were prepared by immunoSEQ multiplex PCR; TCRdb keeps only in-frame clonotypes and omits some of them. This sample has 330,000 or so clones, with roughly 12% found just once. Their antigen targets remain unknown. The sequenced sample was naive CD4+ T cells from blood. Every receptor here comes from a woman between 18 and 30 years old with type 1 diabetes.

The rearrangement uses TRBV5-4 and TRBJ2-3, with TRBD1 matching over 7 bases. Germline CDR1 and CDR2: SGHNT and YYREEE (reference sequence). The CDR3 is made up of 15 amino acids. The J segment lost 0 bases and the V segment lost 3 bases, leaving 4 bases of the junction unmatched. CDR3 coding DNA: TGTGCCAGCAGCTCCGAGACAGGGAGCACAGATACGCAGTATTTT. It translates to CASSSETGSTDTQYF.

Only a few counts were recorded for this clone. The V and J genes are TRBV29-1 and TRBJ1-4; TRBD1 might be the D (6 bases). The CDR3 length is 13 residues. The V end was cut by 2 bases, the J end by 8 bases, with 12 bases between. Germline V gene data show CDR1 as SQVTM and CDR2 as ANQGSEA. CDR3 DNA: TGCAGCGTTGAATCCGGGGGGCGGGAAAAACTGTTTTTT. As protein: CSVESGGREKLFF.

This clone occurred once. CDR3 bases: TGTGCCAGCAGCCGAGAAACGGGTGGTACCCTCCACTTT. It codes for CASSRETGGTLHF. V and J are TRBV14 and TRBJ1-6; D gene uncertain. Germline V gene lookup returns CDR1 SGHDN and CDR2 FVKESK. The CDR3 is 13 residues long. With 4 bases removed from V and 14 bases from J, the gap between germline ends came to 15 bases.